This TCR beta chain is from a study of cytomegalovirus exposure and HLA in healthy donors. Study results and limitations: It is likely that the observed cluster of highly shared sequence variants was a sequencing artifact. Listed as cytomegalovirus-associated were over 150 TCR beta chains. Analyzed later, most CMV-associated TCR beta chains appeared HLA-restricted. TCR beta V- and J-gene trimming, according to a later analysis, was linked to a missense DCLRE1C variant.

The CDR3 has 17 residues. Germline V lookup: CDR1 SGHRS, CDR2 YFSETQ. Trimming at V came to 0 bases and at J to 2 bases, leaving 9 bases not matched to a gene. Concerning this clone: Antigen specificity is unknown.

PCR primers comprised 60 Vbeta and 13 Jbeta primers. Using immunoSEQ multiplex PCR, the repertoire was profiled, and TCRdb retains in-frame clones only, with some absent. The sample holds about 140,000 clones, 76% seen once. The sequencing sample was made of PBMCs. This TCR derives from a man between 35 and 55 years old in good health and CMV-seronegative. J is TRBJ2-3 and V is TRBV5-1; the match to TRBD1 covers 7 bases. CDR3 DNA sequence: TGCGCCAGCAGCTTGGTTTTAGGGACAGCTATCACAGATACGCAGTATTTT. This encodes CASSLVLGTAITDTQYF.